This TCR beta chain was observed in a study of T cells after yellow fever vaccination. TCRdb called the 5' RACE reads again in MiXCR, with one record for every CDR3 protein. The table lists around 340,000 distinct CDR3 sequences, more than 8.5% of them singletons. This clonotype was observed a handful of times. Germline CDR1 is SGHTA and CDR2 is FQGNSA. The CDR3 spans 15 residues. Trimming took 5 bases from V and 4 from J; bases not matched to a gene: 9. The sequence derives from a man aged 18 to 29 who received the YFV17D yellow fever vaccine. The V gene is TRBV7-2, the J gene TRBJ2-3, with 7 bases matching TRBD2. Here the sequenced sample was PBMCs, taken on the day of the first yellow fever vaccination. The CDR3: CASSLGGGGADTQYF. The CDR3, as DNA: TGTGCCAGCAGCCTAGGTGGGGGAGGGGCAGATACGCAGTATTTT.